This TCR beta chain was recovered during a study of blood T cell repertoires in COVID-19. Repertoires were generated with immunoSEQ multiplex PCR, while TCRdb's copy carries only in-frame clones and drops some. The table includes approximately 80,000 clones, 70% to 85% detected once. Patients from Seattle were sampled longitudinally, starting during active infection. This TCR came from a woman older than 75 with COVID-19, enrolled during active disease. Specimen: peripheral blood.

The DNA for the CDR3 is TGTGCCAGCACCCCAGGGGTAGCCTATGGCTACACCTTC. Its protein is CASTPGVAYGYTF. The chain combines TRBV6-5 with TRBJ1-2; D perhaps matches TRBD1 (6 bases). From germline, CDR1 is MNHEY and CDR2 SVGAGI. Trimming pared 7 bases from V and 4 bases from J, leaving 13 bases between. The CDR3 sequence is 13 residues long.